This TCR beta chain emerged from a study of cytomegalovirus exposure and HLA in healthy donors. General study results and limits: The study listed under 200 cytomegalovirus-associated TCR beta chains. A later analysis showed that HLA-associated TCR beta chains had undergone more clonal expansion than equally common others. TCR sequences were mostly rare, though some public TCRs occurred in many donors.

The study sampled nominally healthy donors, though unrecorded immune exposures were likely. Trimming took 1 base from V and 3 from J, leaving 13 bases between them. CDR3 size: 16 residues. Germline V gene data show CDR1 as LNHNV and CDR2 as YYDKDF (reference sequence). The PCR had 60 Vbeta and 13 Jbeta primers. Sequencing was performed with immunoSEQ multiplex PCR; in TCRdb, only in-frame clones are kept and a portion is missing. The sample includes nearly 200,000 clones, roughly 83% of them seen just once. This clone appeared a few times. As yet, its antigen is unknown. The sequencing sample was made of PBMCs. This TCR was recovered from a male donor in good health and CMV-seropositive. The chain couples TRBV15 to TRBJ1-5; possibly TRBD1 for D (6 bases). The CDR3 DNA sequence: TGTGCCACCAGCAGAGCTGGGGGCAAGGTCAATCAGCCCCAGCATTTT. Translation gives CATSRAGGKVNQPQHF.